This TCR beta chain was found in a study of cytomegalovirus exposure and HLA in healthy donors. The study, taken as a whole, reports: A later analysis found first-cohort TCR clusters tended to co-occur in the 90 to 150 validation repertoires.

Notes on this clone: Its antigen is undetermined.

Germline CDR1 reads MNHEY; CDR2 reads SMNVEV (reference sequence). The CDR3 is made up of 14 amino acids. V gave up 5 bases and J gave up 9 bases, with 14 bases separating them. The assay was immunoSEQ multiplex PCR, and TCRdb's table has in-frame clones only and misses some. The sample shows 200,000 to 250,000 clones, around nine tenths of them seen only once. V is TRBV27 and J is TRBJ1-6; no definite D call. This receptor was taken from a man aged 18-30 years in good health and CMV-seronegative. Specimen: PBMCs. CDR3 nucleotide sequence: TGTGCCAGCAGTATATTGACGGGAAGTTCACCCCTCCACTTT. Its protein product is CASSILTGSSPLHF.